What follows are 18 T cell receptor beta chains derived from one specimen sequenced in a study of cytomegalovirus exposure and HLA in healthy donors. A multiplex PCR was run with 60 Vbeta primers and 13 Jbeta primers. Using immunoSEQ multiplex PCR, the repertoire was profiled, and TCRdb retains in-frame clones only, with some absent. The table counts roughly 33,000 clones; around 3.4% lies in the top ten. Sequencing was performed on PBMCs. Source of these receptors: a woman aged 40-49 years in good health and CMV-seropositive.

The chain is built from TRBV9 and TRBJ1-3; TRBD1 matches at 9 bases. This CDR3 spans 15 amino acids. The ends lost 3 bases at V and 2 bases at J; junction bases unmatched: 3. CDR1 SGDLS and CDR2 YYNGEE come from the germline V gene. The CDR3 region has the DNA TGTGCCAGCAGCGAACAGGGGGCTGCTGGAAACACCATATATTTT. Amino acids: CASSEQGAAGNTIYF.

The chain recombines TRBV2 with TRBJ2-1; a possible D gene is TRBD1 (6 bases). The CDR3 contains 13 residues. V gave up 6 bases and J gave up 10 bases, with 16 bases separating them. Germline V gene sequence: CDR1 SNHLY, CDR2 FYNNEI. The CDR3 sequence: CASSNTGLGEQFF. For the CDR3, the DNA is TGTGCCAGCAGCAATACAGGGTTAGGAGAGCAGTTCTTC.

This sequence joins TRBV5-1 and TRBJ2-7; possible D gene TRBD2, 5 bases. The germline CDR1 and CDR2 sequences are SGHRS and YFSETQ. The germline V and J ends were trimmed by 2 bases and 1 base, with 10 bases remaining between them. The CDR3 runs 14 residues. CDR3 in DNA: TGCGCCAGCAGCTTCGTGGAGCGGTCCTACGAGCAGTACTTC. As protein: CASSFVERSYEQYF.

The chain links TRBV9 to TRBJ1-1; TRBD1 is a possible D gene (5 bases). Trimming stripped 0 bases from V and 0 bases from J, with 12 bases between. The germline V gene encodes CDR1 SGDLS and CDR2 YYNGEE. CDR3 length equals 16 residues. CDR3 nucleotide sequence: TGTGCCAGCAGCGTAGGTTTTGGGGGGATGAACACTGAAGCTTTCTTT. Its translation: CASSVGFGGMNTEAFF.

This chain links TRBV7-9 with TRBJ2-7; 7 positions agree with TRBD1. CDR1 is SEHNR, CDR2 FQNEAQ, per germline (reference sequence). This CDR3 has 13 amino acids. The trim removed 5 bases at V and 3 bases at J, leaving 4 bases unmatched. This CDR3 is CASSPGQYYEQYF. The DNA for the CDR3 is TGTGCCAGCAGCCCGGGACAGTACTACGAGCAGTACTTC.

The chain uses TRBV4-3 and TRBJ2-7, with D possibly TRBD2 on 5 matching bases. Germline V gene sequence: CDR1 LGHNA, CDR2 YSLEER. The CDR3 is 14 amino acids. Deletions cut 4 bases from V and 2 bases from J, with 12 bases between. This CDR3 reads CASSPKHGAYEQYF. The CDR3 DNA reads TGCGCCAGCAGCCCTAAACACGGGGCCTACGAGCAGTACTTC.

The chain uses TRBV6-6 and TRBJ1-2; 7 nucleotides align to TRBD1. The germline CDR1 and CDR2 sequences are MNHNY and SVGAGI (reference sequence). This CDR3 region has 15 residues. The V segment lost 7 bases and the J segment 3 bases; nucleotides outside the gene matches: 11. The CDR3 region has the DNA TGTGCCAGCACTCGCGACAGGGCCAGGGACTATGGCTACACCTTC. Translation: CASTRDRARDYGYTF.

CDR3 bases: TGTGCCAGCAGTTATGACTCCGGGGAGCTGTTTTTT. Protein sequence: CASSYDSGELFF. The J gene is TRBJ2-2, the V gene TRBV6-5; D call uncertain. CDR3 length: 12 amino acids. Germline values: CDR1 MNHEY, CDR2 SVGAGI. V was shortened by 3 bases and J by 6 bases, with 5 bases between the two germline ends.

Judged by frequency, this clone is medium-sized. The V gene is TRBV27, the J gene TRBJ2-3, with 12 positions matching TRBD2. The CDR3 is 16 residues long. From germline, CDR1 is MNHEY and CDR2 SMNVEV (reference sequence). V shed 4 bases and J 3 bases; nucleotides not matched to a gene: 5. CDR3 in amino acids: CASSSPGLAGTDTQYF. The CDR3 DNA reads TGTGCCAGCAGTTCCCCCGGACTAGCGGGAACAGATACGCAGTATTTT.

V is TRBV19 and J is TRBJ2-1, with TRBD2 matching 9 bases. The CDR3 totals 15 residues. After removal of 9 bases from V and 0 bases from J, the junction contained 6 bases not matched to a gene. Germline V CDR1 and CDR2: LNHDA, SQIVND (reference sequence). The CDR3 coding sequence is TGTGCCAGCGGAATTAGCGGGAGCTCCTACAATGAGCAGTTCTTC. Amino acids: CASGISGSSYNEQFF.

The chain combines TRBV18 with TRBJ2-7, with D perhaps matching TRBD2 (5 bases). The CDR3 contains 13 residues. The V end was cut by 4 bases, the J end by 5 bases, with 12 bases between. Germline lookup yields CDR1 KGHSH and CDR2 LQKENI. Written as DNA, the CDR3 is TGTGCCAGCTCACGTATCCTAGCTGACGAGCAGTACTTC. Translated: CASSRILADEQYF.

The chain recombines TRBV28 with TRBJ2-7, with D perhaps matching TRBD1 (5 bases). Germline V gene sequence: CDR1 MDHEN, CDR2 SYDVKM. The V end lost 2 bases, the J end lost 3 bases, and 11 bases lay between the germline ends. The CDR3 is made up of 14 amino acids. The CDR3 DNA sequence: TGTGCCAGCAGTTTAGGTAGGGGAAGCTACGAGCAGTACTTC. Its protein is CASSLGRGSYEQYF. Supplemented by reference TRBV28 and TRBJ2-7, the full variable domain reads DVKVTQSSRYLVKRTGEKVFLECVQDMDHENMFWYRQDPGLGLRLIYFSYDVKMKEKGDIPEGYSVSREKKERFSLILESASTNQTSMYLCASSLGRGSYEQYFGPGTRLTVT.

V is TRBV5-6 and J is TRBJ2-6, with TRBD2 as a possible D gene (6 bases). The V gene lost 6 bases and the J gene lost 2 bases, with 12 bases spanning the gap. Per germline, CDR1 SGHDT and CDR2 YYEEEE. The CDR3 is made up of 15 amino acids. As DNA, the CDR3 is TGTGCCAGCACCCCGTGGAGGGCTGGGGCCAACGTCCTGACTTTC. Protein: CASTPWRAGANVLTF.

Here the CDR3 DNA reads TGTGCCACCAGCGGCCCGGGACACCTTAGCAATCAGCCCCAGCATTTT. Its protein product is CATSGPGHLSNQPQHF. The V gene is TRBV15, the J gene TRBJ1-5, with a weak D call TRBD1 (6 bases). V lost 5 bases to trimming and J lost 0 bases, with 14 bases between them. The CDR3 runs to 16 residues. Germline CDR1 is LNHNV and CDR2 is YYDKDF (reference sequence).

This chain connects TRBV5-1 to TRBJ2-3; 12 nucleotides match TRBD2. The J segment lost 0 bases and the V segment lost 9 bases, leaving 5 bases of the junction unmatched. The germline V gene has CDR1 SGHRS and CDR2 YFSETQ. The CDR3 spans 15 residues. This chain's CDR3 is CATRGTSGSTDTQYF. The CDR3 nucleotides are TGCGCCACCCGAGGGACTAGCGGGAGCACAGATACGCAGTATTTT.

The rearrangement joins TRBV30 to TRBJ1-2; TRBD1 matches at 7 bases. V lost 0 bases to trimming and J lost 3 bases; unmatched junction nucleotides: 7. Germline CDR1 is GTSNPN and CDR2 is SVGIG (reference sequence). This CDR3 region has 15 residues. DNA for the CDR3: TGTGCCTGGAGTGTAAACAGGGGAGGCTACTATGGCTACACCTTC. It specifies CAWSVNRGGYYGYTF.

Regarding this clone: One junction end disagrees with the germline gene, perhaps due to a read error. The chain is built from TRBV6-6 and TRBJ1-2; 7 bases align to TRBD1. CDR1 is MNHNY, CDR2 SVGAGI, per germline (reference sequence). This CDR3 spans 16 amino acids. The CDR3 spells CASSPPTGNYNHGYTF. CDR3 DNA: TGTGCCAGCAGCCCCCCGACAGGGAACTATAACCATGGCTACACCTTC.

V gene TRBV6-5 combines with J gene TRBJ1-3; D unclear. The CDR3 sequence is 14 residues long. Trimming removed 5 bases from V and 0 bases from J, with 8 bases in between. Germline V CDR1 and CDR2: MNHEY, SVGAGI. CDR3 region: CASSPGLSGNTIYF. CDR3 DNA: TGTGCCAGCAGTCCCGGACTCTCTGGAAACACCATATATTTT.